The 18 T cell receptor delta chains presented below share a single source sample, sequenced in a study of gamma-delta chains in newborns, infants, children. TCRdb ran CATT on the reads. Among 950 to 1,100 delta-chain clones listed, less than 9% were seen once. Input material: blood. These receptors came from a child who was a newborn, infant or young child, either healthy, febrile or measles-vaccinated (not recorded which).

There are a few counts of this clone. It is likely a read error: a sequence one base away is far more abundant. Other nucleotide sequences from this sample produce the same CDR3. The gene calls are TRDV2 and TRDJ3; 11 bases line up with TRDD3. The length of the CDR3 is 18 residues. Germline CDR1 is GEAIGNYY and CDR2 is EKD. The DNA for the CDR3 is TGTGCCTGTGACACCGCTGGGGGATACTCCTGGGACACCCGGCAGATGTTTTTC. Residues: CACDTAGGYSWDTRQMFF.

Of note for this clone: A far larger clone differs by one base, so this is likely a read error. The same CDR3 also results from other DNA sequences found in this sample. This CDR3 is CACDTWGMTAQLFF. In nucleotides, the CDR3 is TGTGCCTGCGACACCTGGGGGATGACAGCACAACTCTTCTTT. This sequence joins TRDV2 and TRDJ2; TRDD3 aligns across 8 bases. Germline CDR1 and CDR2: GEAIGNYY and EKD. The CDR3 contains 14 residues.

This clone was found a few times. This sequence may be a read error, since a much larger clone differs from it by one base. This sample includes further DNA sequences coding for the same CDR3. The J gene is TRDJ2, the V gene TRDV2; 13 nucleotides line up with TRDD3. Trimming removed 7 bases from V and 4 bases from J; junction bases left unmatched: 17. The CDR3 is 19 amino acids. Germline-derived CDR1 and CDR2 are GEAIGNYY and EKD. CDR3 protein: CACDPLLGDTGYKTAQLFF. CDR3 in DNA: TGTGCCTGCGACCCCTTACTGGGGGATACGGGGTATAAGACAGCACAACTCTTCTTT.

As concerns this clone: A junction end diverges from the germline sequence, so it may reflect a read error. Other DNA sequences in the sample encode the same CDR3. The chain carries TRDV2 and TRDJ3; TRDD3 aligns across 8 bases. Germline V gene sequence: CDR1 GEAIGNYY, CDR2 EKD. This CDR3 comprises 18 residues. For the CDR3, the DNA is TGTGCCTGTGACACCGCCTGGGGGAGCTCCTGGGATACCCGACAGATGTTTTTC. This gives the protein CACDTAWGSSWDTRQMFF.

This clone turned up a few times. With only one base between it and a far larger clone, this is likely a read error. The chain links TRDV2 to TRDJ1, with D possibly matching TRDD3 (6 bases). The V end lost 0 bases, the J end lost 3 bases, and 7 bases lay between the germline ends. The CDR3 runs 13 residues. Germline assignment: CDR1 GEAIGNYY and CDR2 EKD. As DNA, the CDR3 is TGTGCCTGTGACACCTGGGGGGCCGATAAACTCATCTTT. It is translated as CACDTWGADKLIF.

With regard to this clone: A read error may be the cause here, since a much bigger clone is one base away. The chain joins TRDV2 to TRDJ3, with a tentative D call TRDD3 (5 bases). This CDR3 has 19 residues. V was pared by 3 bases and J by 0 bases, with 17 bases between. Germline CDR1 is GEAIGNYY and CDR2 is EKD. The CDR3 sequence: CACDALLDGSSWDTRQMFF. The CDR3 DNA reads TGTGCCTGTGACGCCTTACTGGATGGGAGCTCCTGGGACACCCGACAGATGTTTTTC.

This clone is large (0.1 to 1%). Other DNA sequences of this sample code for an identical CDR3. The chain is built from TRDV2 and TRDJ2; 13 nucleotides match TRDD3. J lost 1 base, V lost 2 bases, and 6 bases had no gene match. Germline V CDR1 and CDR2: GEAIGNYY, EKD. CDR3 length: 18 amino acids. The CDR3 sequence is CACDNVLGDTSLTAQLFF. The CDR3 DNA is TGTGCCTGTGACAACGTACTGGGGGATACGAGTTTGACAGCACAACTCTTCTTT.

This clone ranks as large. Distinct nucleotide sequences in the sample also encode this CDR3. V and J are TRDV2 and TRDJ2, with TRDD3 identical over 13 bases. Losses at the gene ends were 3 bases for V and 4 bases for J; bases not matched to a gene: 13. The CDR3 sequence is 19 residues long. The germline V gene has CDR1 GEAIGNYY and CDR2 EKD. CDR3 in DNA: TGTGCCTGTGACCCCTTACTGGGGGATACGGGGTATAAGACAGCACAACTCTTCTTT. Its protein product is CACDPLLGDTGYKTAQLFF.

This clone was seen a handful of times. This clone may be a read error of a much larger clone one base away. The CDR3 region is CACDTVLGDMSSWDTRQMIF. DNA of the CDR3: TGTGCCTGTGACACCGTACTGGGGGATATGAGCTCCTGGGACACCCGACAGATGATTTTC. J is TRDJ3 and V is TRDV2; 11 nucleotides line up with TRDD3. The CDR3 runs 20 residues. Germline CDR1 and CDR2: GEAIGNYY and EKD.

This clone was picked up a small number of times. A far bigger clonotype differs at one base, so this is likely a read error. This specimen includes other DNA sequences encoding the same CDR3. The genes are TRDV2 and TRDJ3; 12 nucleotides agree with TRDD3. The CDR3 runs to 18 residues. Germline CDR1 reads GEAIGNYY; CDR2 reads EKD. CDR3 DNA sequence: TGTGCCTGTGACACCGTACTGGGGGATACCTGGGACACCCGACAAATGTTTTTC. Translation: CACDTVLGDTWDTRQMFF.

This clone has just a few counts. A far larger clone is only one base removed, so a read error is likely. The chain uses TRDV2 and TRDJ3, with 8 bases aligning to TRDD3. Germline CDR1 GEAIGNYY, CDR2 EKD. The CDR3 has 18 residues. V gave up 0 bases and J gave up 2 bases; unmatched junction bases: 5. CDR3 sequence: CACDTVLGGTWDTRQMFF. The CDR3 DNA follows: TGTGCCTGTGACACCGTACTGGGGGGTACCTGGGACACCCGACAGATGTTTTTC.

This clone turned up a few times. A junction boundary mismatches the germline segment, possibly from a read error. V usage is TRDV2 and J usage is TRDJ3, with D perhaps matching TRDD3 (5 bases). The CDR3 runs to 18 residues. Germline V gene lookup returns CDR1 GEAIGNYY and CDR2 EKD. The chain's CDR3 is CACDTLLEGTWDTRQIFF. The CDR3 coding sequence is TGTGCCTGTGACACCCTACTGGAGGGTACCTGGGACACCCGACAGATATTTTTC.

About this clone itself: Possible read error: a much larger clone is one base away. The same CDR3 also results from other DNA sequences found in this sample. The CDR3 loop reads CACDTGDYLSWDTRQMFF. DNA of the CDR3: TGCGCCTGTGACACCGGGGACTACCTCTCCTGGGACACCCGACAGATGTTTTTC. The chain is built from TRDV2 and TRDJ3; D perhaps matches TRDD3 (5 bases). This CDR3 has 18 amino acids. Germline V lookup: CDR1 GEAIGNYY, CDR2 EKD.

Concerning this clone: A read error is possible here, since a much larger clone lies one base away. The same CDR3 can be traced to other DNA sequences in this sample. Here the CDR3 reads CACDTLGGYSWDTRQMFF. The CDR3 nucleotides are TGTGCATGTGACACCCTTGGGGGATACTCCTGGGACACCCGACAGATGTTTTTC. J is TRDJ3 and V is TRDV2; 9 positions match TRDD3. CDR1 and CDR2 (germline): GEAIGNYY, EKD. The CDR3 runs to 18 residues.

As to this clone: A far larger clone lies a single base away; this is likely a read error. The J gene is TRDJ3; the V gene was not called; the table's D gene call, TRDD3, was not cross checked with the DNA. The CDR3 totals 20 residues. The CDR3 region has the DNA TGTGCCTGTGACCAAGTACTGGGGGGTACCAGCTCCTGGGACACCCGACAGATGTTTTTC. Translated: CACDQVLGGTSSWDTRQMFF.

Of note for this clone: Possible read error: a much larger clone is one base away. J is TRDJ3 and V is TRDV2, with 12 bases identical to TRDD3. CDR1 and CDR2 from the germline V gene are GEAIGNYY and EKD. The CDR3 loop spans 18 amino acids. CDR3: CACDSTGGYSWDTRQVFF. For the CDR3, the DNA is TGTGCCTGTGACAGTACTGGGGGATACTCCTGGGACACCCGACAGGTGTTTTTC.

This clone has only a few counts. This may come from a read error, since a much larger clone is one base off. As DNA, the CDR3 is TGTGCCTGTGACACACTGGGGGATAGCTCCTGGGACACCCGACAGGTGTTTTTC. Residues: CACDTLGDSSWDTRQVFF. The J gene is TRDJ3, the V gene TRDV2; the match to TRDD3 covers 11 bases. Per the germline V gene, CDR1 is GEAIGNYY and CDR2 is EKD. The CDR3 is 18 amino acids.

Within the sample, this clone is large. This chain joins TRDV2 and TRDJ3; TRDD3 matches 7 bases. The V gene end was trimmed by 0 bases and the J gene end by 2 bases; junction bases not matched to a gene: 3. The CDR3 totals 17 residues. The germline CDR1 and CDR2 sequences are GEAIGNYY and EKD. The CDR3 reads CACDTVGDTWDTRQMFF. The CDR3 nucleotides are TGTGCCTGTGACACCGTTGGGGATACCTGGGACACCCGACAGATGTTTTTC.